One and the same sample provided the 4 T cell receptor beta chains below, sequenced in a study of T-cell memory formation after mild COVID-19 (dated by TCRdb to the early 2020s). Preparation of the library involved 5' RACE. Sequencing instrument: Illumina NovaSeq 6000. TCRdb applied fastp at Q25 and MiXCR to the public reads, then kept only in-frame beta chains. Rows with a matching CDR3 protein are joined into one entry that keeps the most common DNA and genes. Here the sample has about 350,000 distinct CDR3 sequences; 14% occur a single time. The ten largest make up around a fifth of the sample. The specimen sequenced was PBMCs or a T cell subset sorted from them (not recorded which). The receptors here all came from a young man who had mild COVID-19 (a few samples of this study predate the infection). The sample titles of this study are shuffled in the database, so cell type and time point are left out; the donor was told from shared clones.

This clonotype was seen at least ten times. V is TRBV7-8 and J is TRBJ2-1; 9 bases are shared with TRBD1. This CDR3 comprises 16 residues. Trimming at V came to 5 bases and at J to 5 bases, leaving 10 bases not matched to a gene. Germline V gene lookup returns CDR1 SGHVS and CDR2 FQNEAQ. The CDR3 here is CASSVYAGQGHNEQFF. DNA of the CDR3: TGTGCCAGCAGCGTCTACGCCGGACAGGGGCACAATGAGCAGTTCTTC. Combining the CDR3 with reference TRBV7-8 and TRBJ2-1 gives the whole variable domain GAGVSQSPRYKVAKRGQDVALRCDPISGHVSLFWYQQALGQGPEFLTYFQNEAQLDKSGLPSDRFFAERPEGSVSTLKIQRTQQEDSAVYLCASSVYAGQGHNEQFFGPGTRLTVL.

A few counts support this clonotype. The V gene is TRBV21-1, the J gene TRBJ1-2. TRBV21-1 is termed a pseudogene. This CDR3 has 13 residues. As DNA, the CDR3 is TGTGCCAGCAGCAAAGGGAACAACTATGGCTACACCTTC. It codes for CASSKGNNYGYTF.

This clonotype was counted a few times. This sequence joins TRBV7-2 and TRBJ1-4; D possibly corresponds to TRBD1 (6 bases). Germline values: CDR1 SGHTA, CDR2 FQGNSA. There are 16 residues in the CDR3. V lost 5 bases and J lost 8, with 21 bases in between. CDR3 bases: TGTGCCAGCAGCCCCCTCCGGACAGCCGCTGGAGAAAAACTGTTTTTT. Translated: CASSPLRTAAGEKLFF.

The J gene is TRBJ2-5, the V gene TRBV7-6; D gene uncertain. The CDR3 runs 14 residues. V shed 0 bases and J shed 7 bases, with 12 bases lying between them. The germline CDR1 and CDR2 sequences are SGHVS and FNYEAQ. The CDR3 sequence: CASSLASARVTQYF. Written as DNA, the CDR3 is TGTGCCAGCAGCTTAGCCAGTGCCCGGGTGACCCAGTACTTC.